This is a list of T cell receptor beta chains from one sample in a study of cytomegalovirus exposure and HLA in healthy donors. Here immunoSEQ multiplex PCR was the method, and the copy in TCRdb shows in-frame clones only, minus some. The sample shows tens of thousands of clones, 88% of them seen only once. The sample taken for sequencing was PBMCs. These TCRs come from a woman in her 30s in good health and CMV-seronegative. The CDR3 runs from the conserved cysteine through the conserved F or W. Fields, in order: V gene, D gene, clone size, J gene, CDR3 DNA, CDR3 protein. A D gene is named only where the DNA matches it firmly. Clone size is shown for a subset of rows, as once, few, many or a class of expanded clone.

TRBV7-2	NA	NA	TRBJ2-7	TGTGCCAGCAGCCCCGGTGTGATCCGGTACGAGCAGTACTTC	CASSPGVIRYEQYF
TRBV27	NA	few	TRBJ2-7	TGTGCCAGCAGCCTCCAGGGCCAGGGGCAATCCTACGAGCAGTACTTC	CASSLQGQGQSYEQYF
TRBV15	TRBD1	NA	TRBJ2-7	TGTGCCACCAGCAGGGCCCCCGGGACAGGGGTCAACGAGCAGTACTTC	CATSRAPGTGVNEQYF
TRBV5-1	TRBD1	NA	TRBJ2-7	TGCGCCAGCAGCATTGGGGGACAGGGCATCGAGCAGTACTTC	CASSIGGQGIEQYF
TRBV5-1	NA	few	TRBJ2-5	TGCGCCAGCGGGAGCGGGGAGACCCAGTACTTC	CASGSGETQYF
TRBV4-1	TRBD2	few	TRBJ2-1	TGCGCCAGCAGCCACCCCGGGACTAGCGGGATGAATGAGCAGTTCTTC	CASSHPGTSGMNEQFF
TRBV28	TRBD1	NA	TRBJ2-7	TGTGCCAGCAGCCCCGGACAGGGCTCCTACGAGCAGTACTTC	CASSPGQGSYEQYF
TRBV6-1	NA	NA	TRBJ1-2	TGTGCCAGCACGCACGAGCGGCGGCCTTACACCTTC	CASTHERRPYTF
TRBV9	NA	NA	TRBJ1-2	TGTGCCAGCAGCGGAGTGGGGCCCCGTGGTAATGGCTACACCTTC	CASSGVGPRGNGYTF
TRBV28	NA	NA	TRBJ1-3	TGTGCCAGCAGTTTTCTGAGTGTCTCTGGAAACACCATATATTTT	CASSFLSVSGNTIYF
TRBV28	NA	NA	TRBJ2-7	TGTGCCAGCAGTTTGTGGGAGATCCAGGGGTCCCGTCCCCCTTTGGACTTC	CASSLWEIQGSRPPLDF
TRBV27	NA	few	TRBJ1-2	TGTGCCAGCAGTCCCGGGAGGACGGCGCGCTCCCAAACCTACACCTTC	CASSPGRTARSQTYTF
TRBV9	TRBD1	NA	TRBJ2-1	TGTGCCAGCAACCGACAGGGCCTTTACAATGAGCAGTTCTTC	CASNRQGLYNEQFF
TRBV28	NA	NA	TRBJ2-1	TGTGCCAGCAGTCCCGACCCTCGGGGGTCCAATGAGCAGTTCTTC	CASSPDPRGSNEQFF
TRBV5-1	TRBD2	NA	TRBJ2-5	TGCGCCAGCAGCATGACTAGCGTCAGGGAGACCCAGTACTTC	CASSMTSVRETQYF
TRBV11-2	TRBD1	NA	TRBJ2-5	TGTGCCAGCAGCCCCGGGACAGCCCAAGAGACCCAGTACTTC	CASSPGTAQETQYF
TRBV7-9	NA	NA	TRBJ2-7	TGTGCCAGCAGCTTGATGCCAGGGCCCTCCTACGAGCAGTACTTC	CASSLMPGPSYEQYF
TRBV6-5	TRBD1	few	TRBJ2-3	TGTGCCAGCAGCCCGACAGGGTTGGCAGATACGCAGTATTTT	CASSPTGLADTQYF
TRBV11-2	TRBD1	NA	TRBJ2-2	TGTGCCAGCAGCCCCCGACAAGGGGGCGCGGTCACCGGGGAGCTGTTTTTT	CASSPRQGGAVTGELFF
TRBV15	TRBD2	few	TRBJ2-1	TGTGCCACCAGCAGAGATCGGAGCGGGGGTTACAATGAGCAGTTCTTC	CATSRDRSGGYNEQFF
TRBV13	NA	few	TRBJ2-7	TGTGCCAGCAGCGATAGGACAGTTTACGAGCAGTACTTC	CASSDRTVYEQYF
TRBV27	NA	NA	TRBJ1-5	TGTGCCAGCAGTTGGGGGGTTGGAAGCAATCAGCCCCAGCATTTT	CASSWGVGSNQPQHF
TRBV6-6	NA	NA	TRBJ2-7	TGTGCCAGCAGTTACGACTTCAGGAGGAGCTCCTACGAGCAGTACTTC	CASSYDFRRSSYEQYF
TRBV28	TRBD2	NA	TRBJ2-1	TGTGCCAGCAGTATCACCGGACTAGCATGGGAGCAGTTCTTC	CASSITGLAWEQFF
TRBV7-2	NA	NA	TRBJ2-7	TGTGCCAGCAGCTTATCAGGATACTACGAGCAGTACTTC	CASSLSGYYEQYF
TRBV5-1	NA	NA	TRBJ2-4	TGCGCCAGCAGCTTGGATCTAGCCAAAAACATTCAGTACTTC	CASSLDLAKNIQYF
TRBV11-3	TRBD1	NA	TRBJ2-5	TGTGCCAGCAGTTTCACAGGGGGTGGAGAGACCCAGTACTTC	CASSFTGGGETQYF
TRBV6-5	NA	NA	TRBJ1-2	TGTGCCAGCTCGCAGGGCCGGGCTCGGATCTCTGGCTACACCTTC	CASSQGRARISGYTF
TRBV28	TRBD2	NA	TRBJ2-2	TGTGCCAGCAGTTACGGGACTATCACCGGGGAGCTGTTTTTT	CASSYGTITGELFF
TRBV27	TRBD2	NA	TRBJ2-5	TGTGCCAGCAGTTTATACTCCAGGGGACTAGCGGGAGAGACCCAGTACTTC	CASSLYSRGLAGETQYF
TRBV9	NA	NA	TRBJ1-3	TGTGCCAGCCATTCAGGGGCCCTAAGCTCTGGAAACACCATATATTTT	CASHSGALSSGNTIYF
TRBV11-2	TRBD1	NA	TRBJ2-3	TGTGCCAGCAGCTCACAGGGGGCCGCTAGCACAGATACGCAGTATTTT	CASSSQGAASTDTQYF
TRBV27	TRBD2	NA	TRBJ2-7	TGTGCCAGCAGTTTTTTAGCGGGAGGGCGGGAGCAGTACTTC	CASSFLAGGREQYF
TRBV28	TRBD1	NA	TRBJ2-1	TGTGCCAGCAGCCGAACCGGGACAGGGCGTTTTAGTGAGCAGTTCTTC	CASSRTGTGRFSEQFF
TRBV5-1	NA	NA	TRBJ2-5	TGCGCCAGCAGCACACAGGGTGTAGAGACCCAGTACTTC	CASSTQGVETQYF
TRBV29-1	NA	NA	TRBJ1-5	TGCAGCGTTGGCGGGGCCCGATATCAGCCCCAGCATTTT	CSVGGARYQPQHF
TRBV11-2	NA	few	TRBJ2-2	TGTGCCAGCAGCGCCCGCGGGACCGGGGAGCTGTTTTTT	CASSARGTGELFF
TRBV19	NA	NA	TRBJ1-5	TGTGCCAGTAGTTTCGGGGGGAATCAGCCCCAGCATTTT	CASSFGGNQPQHF
TRBV27	NA	NA	TRBJ1-1	TGTGCCAGCAGTCCCAGGGGTGGCACTGAAGCTTTCTTT	CASSPRGGTEAFF
TRBV7-6	NA	NA	TRBJ2-5	TGTGCCAGCAGCTTAGGTCGGGGGGAGACCCAGTACTTC	CASSLGRGETQYF
TRBV27	NA	NA	TRBJ2-7	TGTGCCAGCAGTTTAGACAGCCTGAGCTCCTACGAGCAGTACTTC	CASSLDSLSSYEQYF
TRBV25-1	TRBD2	NA	TRBJ2-7	TGTGCCAGCAGTGAATCCTTTGGAGCGGGAGTATACGAGCAGTACTTC	CASSESFGAGVYEQYF
TRBV18	TRBD1	NA	TRBJ1-2	TGTGCCAGCTCCCCAACCGGGACAGGGTATGGCTACACCTTC	CASSPTGTGYGYTF